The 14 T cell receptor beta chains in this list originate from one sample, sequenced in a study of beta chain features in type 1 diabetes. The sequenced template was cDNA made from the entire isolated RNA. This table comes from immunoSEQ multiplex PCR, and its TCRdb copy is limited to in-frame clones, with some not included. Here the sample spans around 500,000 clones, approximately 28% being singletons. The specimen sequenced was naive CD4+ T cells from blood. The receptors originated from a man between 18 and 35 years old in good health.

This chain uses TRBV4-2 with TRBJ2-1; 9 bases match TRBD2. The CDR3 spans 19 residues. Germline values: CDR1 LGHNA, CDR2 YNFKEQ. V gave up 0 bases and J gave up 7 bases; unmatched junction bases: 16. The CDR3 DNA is TGTGCCAGCAGCCAAGAGGGGCCGGGCGCGGGGAGCGGGAGGAATGAGCAGTTCTTC. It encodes CASSQEGPGAGSGRNEQFF.

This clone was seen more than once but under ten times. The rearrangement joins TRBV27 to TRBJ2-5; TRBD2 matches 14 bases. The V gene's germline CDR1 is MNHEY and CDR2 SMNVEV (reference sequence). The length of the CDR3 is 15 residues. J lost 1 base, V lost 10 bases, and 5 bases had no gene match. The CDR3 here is CATGLAGALQETQYF. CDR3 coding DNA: TGTGCCACGGGACTAGCGGGAGCCCTCCAAGAGACCCAGTACTTC.

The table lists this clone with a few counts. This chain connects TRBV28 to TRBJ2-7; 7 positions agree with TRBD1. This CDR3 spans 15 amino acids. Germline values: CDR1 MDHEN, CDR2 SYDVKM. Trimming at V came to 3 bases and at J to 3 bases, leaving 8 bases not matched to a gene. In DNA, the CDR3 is TGTGCCAGCAGTTTGCCTACAGGGGAGTACTACGAGCAGTACTTC. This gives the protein CASSLPTGEYYEQYF.

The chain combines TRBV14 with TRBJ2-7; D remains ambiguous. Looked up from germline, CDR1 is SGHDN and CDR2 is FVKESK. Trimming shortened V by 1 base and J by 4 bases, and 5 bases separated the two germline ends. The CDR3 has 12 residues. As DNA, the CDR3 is TGTGCCAGCAGCCAAGCCTCTTACGAGCAGTACTTC. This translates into CASSQASYEQYF.

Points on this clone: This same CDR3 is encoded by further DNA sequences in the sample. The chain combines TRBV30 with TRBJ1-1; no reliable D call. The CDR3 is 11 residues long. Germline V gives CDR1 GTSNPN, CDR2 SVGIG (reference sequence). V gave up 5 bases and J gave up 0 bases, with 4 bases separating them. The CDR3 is CAWSMNTEAFF. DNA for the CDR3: TGTGCCTGGTCGATGAACACTGAAGCTTTCTTT.

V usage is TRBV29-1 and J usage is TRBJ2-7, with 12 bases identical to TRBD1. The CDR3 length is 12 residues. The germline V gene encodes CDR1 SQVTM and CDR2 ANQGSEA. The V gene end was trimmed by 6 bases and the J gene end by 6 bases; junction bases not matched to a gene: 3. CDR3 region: CSVGTGGREQYF. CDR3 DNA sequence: TGCAGCGTGGGGACAGGGGGCCGCGAGCAGTACTTC.

The CDR3 sequence is CASSVESLLGEQFF. Written as DNA, the CDR3 is TGTGCCAGCAGCGTAGAGAGTTTGCTGGGTGAGCAGTTCTTC. The chain links TRBV9 to TRBJ2-1; no definite D call. Trimming took 0 bases from V and 9 from J, leaving 13 bases between them. Germline CDR1 reads SGDLS; CDR2 reads YYNGEE. The length of the CDR3 is 14 residues.

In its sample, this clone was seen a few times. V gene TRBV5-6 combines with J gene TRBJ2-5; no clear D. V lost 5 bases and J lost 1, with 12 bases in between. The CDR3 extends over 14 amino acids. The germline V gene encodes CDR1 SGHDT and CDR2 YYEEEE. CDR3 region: CASSPLGIQETQYF. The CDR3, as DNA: TGTGCCAGCAGTCCGCTCGGTATCCAAGAGACCCAGTACTTC.

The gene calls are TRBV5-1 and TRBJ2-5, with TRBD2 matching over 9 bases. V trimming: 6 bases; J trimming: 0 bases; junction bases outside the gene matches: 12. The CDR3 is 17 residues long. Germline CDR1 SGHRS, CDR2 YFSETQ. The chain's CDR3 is CASTGAGGQLYQETQYF. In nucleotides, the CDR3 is TGCGCCAGCACTGGAGCGGGAGGCCAGCTGTACCAAGAGACCCAGTACTTC.

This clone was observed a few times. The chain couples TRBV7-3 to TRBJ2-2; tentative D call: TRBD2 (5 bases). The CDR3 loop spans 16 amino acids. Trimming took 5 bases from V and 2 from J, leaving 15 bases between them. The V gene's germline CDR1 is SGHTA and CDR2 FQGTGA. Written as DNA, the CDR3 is TGTGCCAGCAGCCTTAATGCGAGGGCTAACACCGGGGAGCTGTTTTTT. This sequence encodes CASSLNARANTGELFF. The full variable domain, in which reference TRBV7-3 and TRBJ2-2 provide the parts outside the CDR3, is GAGVSQTPSNKVTEKGKYVELRCDPISGHTALYWYRQSLGQGPEFLIYFQGTGAADDSGLPNDRFFAVRPEGSVSTLKIQRTERGDSAVYLCASSLNARANTGELFFGEGSRLTVL.

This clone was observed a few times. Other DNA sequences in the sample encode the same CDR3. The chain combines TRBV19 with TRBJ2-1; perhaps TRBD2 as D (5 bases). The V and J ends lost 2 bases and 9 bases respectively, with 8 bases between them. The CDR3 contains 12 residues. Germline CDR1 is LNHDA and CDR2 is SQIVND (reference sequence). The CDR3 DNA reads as TGTGCCAGTAGTATAAGGGCGGGTGAGCAGTTCTTC. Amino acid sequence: CASSIRAGEQFF. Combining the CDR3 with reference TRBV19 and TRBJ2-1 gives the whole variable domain DGGITQSPKYLFRKEGQNVTLSCEQNLNHDAMYWYRQDPGQGLRLIYYSQIVNDFQKGDIAEGYSVSREKKESFPLTVTSAQKNPTAFYLCASSIRAGEQFFGPGTRLTVL.

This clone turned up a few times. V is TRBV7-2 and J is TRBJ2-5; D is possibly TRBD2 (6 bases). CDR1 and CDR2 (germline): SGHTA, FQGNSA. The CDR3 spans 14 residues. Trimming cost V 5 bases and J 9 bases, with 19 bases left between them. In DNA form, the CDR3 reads TGTGCCAGCAGCCCGCGGGGCGGGGATCGGGCCCAGTACTTC. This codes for CASSPRGGDRAQYF.

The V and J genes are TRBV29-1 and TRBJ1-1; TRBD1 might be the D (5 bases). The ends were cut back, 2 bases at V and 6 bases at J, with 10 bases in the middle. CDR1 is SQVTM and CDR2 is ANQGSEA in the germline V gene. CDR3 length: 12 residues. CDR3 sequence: CSVEKGFAEAFF. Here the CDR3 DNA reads TGCAGCGTTGAAAAGGGGTTCGCTGAAGCTTTCTTT.

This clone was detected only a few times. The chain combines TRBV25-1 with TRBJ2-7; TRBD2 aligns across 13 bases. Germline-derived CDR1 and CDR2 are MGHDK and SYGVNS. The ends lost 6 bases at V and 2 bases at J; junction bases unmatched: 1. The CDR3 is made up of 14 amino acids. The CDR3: CASSGTSGTYEQYF. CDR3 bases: TGTGCCAGCAGCGGGACTAGCGGGACCTACGAGCAGTACTTC.